One sample yielded the 29 T cell receptor beta chains listed below, sequenced in a study of T cells after yellow fever vaccination. TCRdb reprocessed the 5' RACE reads via MiXCR and lists one record per CDR3 protein. The sample has roughly 110,000 distinct CDR3 sequences, approximately 8.4% seen once. Sequences were derived from CD8+ T cells sorted from PBMCs, sampled 45 days after the yellow fever booster vaccination. The receptors were sampled from a man aged 25 to 40 who received the YFV17D yellow fever vaccine.

The sample holds a few counts of this clonotype. The rearrangement uses TRBV7-2 and TRBJ2-1; tentative D call: TRBD2 (6 bases). The CDR3 covers 14 residues. The V gene lost 1 base and the J gene lost 7 bases, with 11 bases spanning the gap. The V gene's germline CDR1 is SGHTA and CDR2 FQGNSA. The CDR3 loop is CASSLEPSANEQFF. CDR3 bases: TGTGCCAGCAGCTTAGAGCCTAGCGCGAATGAGCAGTTCTTC.

This chain links TRBV30 with TRBJ2-1, with 11 bases identical to TRBD1. Germline V gene lookup returns CDR1 GTSNPN and CDR2 SVGIG (reference sequence). This CDR3 is 11 amino acids long. After removal of 8 bases from V and 8 bases from J, the junction contained 2 bases not matched to a gene. As DNA, the CDR3 is TGTGCCCGGACAGGGGGCGATGAGCAGTTCTTC. This encodes CARTGGDEQFF.

Many counts were recorded for this clonotype. The V gene is TRBV20-1, the J gene TRBJ2-5; 14 bases align to TRBD2. This CDR3 region has 15 residues. Per germline, CDR1 DFQATT and CDR2 SNEGSKA (reference sequence). V gave up 2 bases and J gave up 4 bases; unmatched junction bases: 3. DNA for the CDR3: TGCAGTGCTAGATCAGGGACTAGCGGGGGAGAGACCCAGTACTTC. Translation: CSARSGTSGGETQYF.

This clonotype was observed at least ten times. This sequence joins TRBV6-2 or TRBV6-3 and TRBJ1-2; the D is unclear. Germline V gene lookup returns CDR1 MNHEY and CDR2 SVGEGT. Trimming removed 0 bases at V and 0 bases at J, with 23 bases between. This CDR3 has 20 residues. The CDR3 DNA reads as TGTGCCAGCAGTTACTCTAGTTCTAGTTCTACCGACGTCACTAACTATGGCTACACCTTC. Protein sequence: CASSYSSSSSTDVTNYGYTF.

This chain connects TRBV6-2 or TRBV6-3 to TRBJ1-2; D ambiguous. V lost 7 bases to trimming and J lost 9 bases, with 12 bases between them. The CDR3 sequence is 11 residues long. CDR1 and CDR2 from the germline V gene are MNHEY and SVGEGT. The CDR3 sequence is CASNKDLRYTF. As DNA, the CDR3 is TGTGCCAGCAATAAGGACCTGCGCTACACCTTC.

In its sample, this clonotype was seen many times. The chain recombines TRBV6-1 with TRBJ2-4, with 9 bases matching TRBD2. The germline V gene encodes CDR1 MNHNS and CDR2 SASEGT. The CDR3 is 15 residues long. Trimming removed 6 bases from V and 6 bases from J; junction bases left unmatched: 9. For the CDR3, the DNA is TGTGCCAGCAGCCTCGTCGCTAGCGGGGTAAACATTCAGTACTTC. It yields the protein CASSLVASGVNIQYF.

The chain couples TRBV7-9 to TRBJ2-7; D might be TRBD1 (5 bases). Germline CDR1 reads SEHNR; CDR2 reads FQNEAQ (reference sequence). Trimming cost V 2 bases and J 6 bases, with 17 bases left between them. This CDR3 comprises 15 residues. The CDR3 DNA sequence: TGTGCCAGCAGCTTAAACCAAGGAGTAAGGGGCGAGCAGTACTTC. It encodes CASSLNQGVRGEQYF.

This clonotype was counted many times. V gene TRBV28 combines with J gene TRBJ2-1, with no clear D. CDR1 is MDHEN, CDR2 SYDVKM, per germline. The V end was cut by 3 bases, the J end by 10 bases, with 13 bases between. The CDR3 consists of 13 residues. As DNA, the CDR3 is TGTGCCAGCAGTTTCAGGCGGCCCGGGGAGCAGTTCTTC. It codes for CASSFRRPGEQFF.

The chain recombines TRBV7-2 with TRBJ2-7; 8 bases map to TRBD2. Per the germline V gene, CDR1 is SGHTA and CDR2 is FQGNSA. The trim removed 3 bases at V and 3 bases at J, leaving 4 bases unmatched. This CDR3 has 14 residues. CDR3 residues: CASSFPGLGYEQYF. CDR3 sequence (DNA): TGTGCCAGCAGCTTCCCGGGACTAGGCTACGAGCAGTACTTC.

This clonotype was detected ten times or more. The chain is built from TRBV7-8 and TRBJ2-7; possible D gene TRBD1, 5 bases. The CDR3 contains 14 residues. CDR1 SGHVS and CDR2 FQNEAQ come from the germline V gene. Trimming stripped 1 base from V and 4 bases from J, with 11 bases between. CDR3 bases: TGTGCCAGCAGCTTAGGAAGACAGAGGTACGAGCAGTACTTC. It codes for CASSLGRQRYEQYF.

This clonotype showed up many times. The chain combines TRBV30 with TRBJ1-6; perhaps TRBD1 as D (6 bases). Per germline, CDR1 GTSNPN and CDR2 SVGIG (reference sequence). Trimming left V 0 bases short and J 6 bases short, with 9 bases between. The CDR3 length is 14 residues. The CDR3 is CAWSVQGGNSPLHF. CDR3 nucleotide sequence: TGTGCCTGGAGTGTACAGGGAGGTAATTCACCCCTCCACTTT.

The sample holds one count of this clonotype. A read error is possible here, since a much larger clone lies one base away. The rearrangement uses TRBV7-6 and TRBJ2-1; D possibly corresponds to TRBD2 (5 bases). The CDR3 consists of 15 residues. CDR1 is SGHVS and CDR2 is FNYEAQ in the germline V gene. The CDR3 loop is CTSTLTGFPIDEQFF. In nucleotides, the CDR3 is TGTACCAGCACCCTAACGGGATTCCCGATCGATGAGCAGTTCTTC.

This clonotype was found many times. This rearrangement joins TRBV12-3 or TRBV12-4 to TRBJ2-7; maybe TRBD2 (6 bases). The CDR3 length is 14 residues. Trimming shortened V by 1 base and J by 3 bases, and 10 bases separated the two germline ends. CDR3 loop: CASSLELADYEQYF. DNA of the CDR3: TGTGCCAGCAGTTTAGAACTAGCTGACTACGAGCAGTACTTC.

This clonotype was recorded many times. The J gene is TRBJ2-5, the V gene TRBV7-6, with 7 bases that match TRBD1. Losses at the gene ends were 1 base for V and 5 bases for J; bases not matched to a gene: 4. CDR3 length equals 14 residues. CDR1 is SGHVS and CDR2 is FNYEAQ in the germline V gene. The CDR3, as DNA: TGTGCCAGCAGCTTAGGCACAGGGGACGAGACCCAGTACTTC. Residues: CASSLGTGDETQYF.

This clonotype showed up many times. This chain joins TRBV6-1 and TRBJ2-5; the match to TRBD1 covers 7 bases. V trimming: 8 bases; J trimming: 3 bases; junction bases outside the gene matches: 6. Germline lookup yields CDR1 MNHNS and CDR2 SASEGT. CDR3 length: 13 amino acids. The CDR3 DNA reads as TGTGCCAGCGAAACAGGACAGGAAGAGACCCAGTACTTC. Protein sequence: CASETGQEETQYF.

This clonotype was found many times. This rearrangement joins TRBV29-1 to TRBJ2-3; 7 bases match TRBD2. V shed 2 bases, J shed 4 bases, and the junction held 6 bases outside the gene matches. The CDR3 totals 14 residues. Germline V gene lookup returns CDR1 SQVTM and CDR2 ANQGSEA. The DNA of the CDR3 is TGCAGCGTTGAATTCCGGGGAGGGTCAGATACGCAGTATTTT. It yields the protein CSVEFRGGSDTQYF.

This clonotype occurred many times. The genes are TRBV29-1 and TRBJ2-7; 10 nucleotides align to TRBD2. The CDR3 covers 14 residues. Trimming removed 7 bases from V and 2 bases from J; junction bases left unmatched: 8. Germline V gene lookup returns CDR1 SQVTM and CDR2 ANQGSEA. CDR3 bases: TGCAGCGCCTATGGACTAGCGGAAACCTACGAGCAGTACTTC. It specifies CSAYGLAETYEQYF.

Points on this clonotype: One end of the junction is discordant with germline, which a read error may explain. The J gene is TRBJ2-1, the V gene TRBV27; D is unclear. The CDR3 is 15 amino acids. Germline V CDR1 and CDR2: MNHEY, SMNVEV (reference sequence). The CDR3 nucleotides are TGTGACAGCAGTCCAGTGTGGAGCTCCTACAATGAGCAGTTCTTC. This gives the protein CDSSPVWSSYNEQFF.

At least ten counts were recorded for this clonotype. This sequence joins TRBV3-1 and TRBJ2-3, with TRBD2 identical over 12 bases. CDR3 length equals 16 residues. V was pared by 4 bases and J by 5 bases, with 7 bases of the junction left unmatched. Germline V gene sequence: CDR1 LGHDT, CDR2 YNNKEL (reference sequence). The CDR3 region has the DNA TGTGCCAGCAGCCCCCGACTAGCGGGAGATCAAGATACGCAGTATTTT. Translating it yields CASSPRLAGDQDTQYF.

This chain links TRBV7-9 with TRBJ1-2; no clear D. Germline V gives CDR1 SEHNR, CDR2 FQNEAQ (reference sequence). CDR3 length: 12 amino acids. CDR3 sequence: CASTLGDAGYTF. CDR3 nucleotides: TGTGCTTCGACTTTGGGTGATGCTGGCTACACCTTC.

This clonotype was picked up many times. The chain's CDR3 is CASSSNSGGYNEQFF. In DNA form, the CDR3 reads TGTGCCAGCAGCTCAAACAGCGGCGGGTACAATGAGCAGTTCTTC. The chain recombines TRBV7-9 with TRBJ2-1; TRBD2 might be the D (5 bases). Germline V gene sequence: CDR1 SEHNR, CDR2 FQNEAQ (reference sequence). The CDR3 covers 15 residues. V lost 4 bases to trimming and J lost 4 bases, with 14 bases between them.

This clonotype was observed a few times. The J gene is TRBJ2-5, the V gene TRBV24-1, with a weak D call TRBD2 (6 bases). Looked up from germline, CDR1 is KGHDR and CDR2 is SFDVKD. Trimming stripped 4 bases from V and 5 bases from J, with 19 bases between. This CDR3 is 16 amino acids long. In DNA, the CDR3 is TGTGCCACCAGTGAGAATAGCGGAGAGGCCCGGGAGACCCAGTACTTC. It is translated as CATSENSGEARETQYF.

CDR3 DNA sequence: TGTGCCAGCAGCTCCATCGGGCCAGTGGGCACTGAAGCTTTCTTT. This sequence encodes CASSSIGPVGTEAFF. J is TRBJ1-1 and V is TRBV7-2; D remains unclear. V was clipped by 4 bases and J by 4 bases, with 16 bases between them. This CDR3 comprises 15 residues. Germline V lookup: CDR1 SGHTA, CDR2 FQGNSA.

In the case of this clonotype: This may be a read error: a much more frequent sequence differs by one nucleotide. The chain has TRBV20-1 and TRBJ2-3, with TRBD1 matching over 8 bases. There are 12 residues in the CDR3. The V gene end was trimmed by 4 bases and the J gene end by 14 bases; junction bases not matched to a gene: 11. CDR1 DFQATT and CDR2 SNEGSKA come from the germline V gene (reference sequence). CDR3 sequence reads: CSATEGTGDRYF. In DNA form, the CDR3 reads TGCAGTGCTACAGAGGGGACAGGAGATCGGTATTTT.

Many counts were recorded for this clonotype. The V gene is TRBV12-3 or TRBV12-4, the J gene TRBJ2-1; 13 bases are a match to TRBD2. CDR3 length equals 17 residues. The V and J ends lost 8 bases and 6 bases, in that order; junction bases with no gene match: 13. As DNA, the CDR3 is TGTGCCAGCTCATTTAGAGGAGGGACTAGCGGGATCAATGAGCAGTTCTTC. As protein: CASSFRGGTSGINEQFF.

This clonotype came up a few times. The genes are TRBV19 and TRBJ2-7; weak D call: TRBD2 (6 bases). CDR3 length: 13 residues. V was clipped by 8 bases and J by 6 bases, with 17 bases between them. Germline-derived CDR1 and CDR2 are LNHDA and SQIVND (reference sequence). The CDR3, as DNA: TGTGCCAGTGGGTTCGTGGGAGGCGGCGAGCAGTACTTC. The encoded protein is CASGFVGGGEQYF.

This clonotype was counted many times. CDR3 sequence: CASSLVGGDNSYNEQFF. The CDR3, as DNA: TGTGCCAGCAGCTTAGTAGGGGGGGACAACTCCTACAATGAGCAGTTCTTC. The chain has TRBV7-6 and TRBJ2-1; a possible D gene is TRBD2 (7 bases). This CDR3 spans 17 amino acids. V was pared by 1 base and J by 0 bases, with 13 bases between. Germline V CDR1 and CDR2: SGHVS, FNYEAQ. The full variable domain, with the rest looked up from reference TRBV7-6 and TRBJ2-1, is GAGVSQSPRYKVTKRGQDVALRCDPISGHVSLYWYRQALGQGPEFLTYFNYEAQQDKSGLPNDRFSAERPEGSISTLTIQRTEQRDSAMYRCASSLVGGDNSYNEQFFGPGTRLTVL.

This clonotype was counted many times. The chain couples TRBV29-1 to TRBJ2-4; D is perhaps TRBD1 (5 bases). The CDR3 runs to 11 residues. Germline V gene lookup returns CDR1 SQVTM and CDR2 ANQGSEA. V lost 7 bases to trimming and J lost 5 bases, with 9 bases between them. CDR3 region: CSAVQENIQYF. Written as DNA, the CDR3 is TGCAGCGCGGTACAGGAAAACATTCAGTACTTC.

This clonotype was detected ten times or more. The chain links TRBV24-1 to TRBJ2-1; 10 bases match TRBD1. The V segment lost 3 bases and the J segment 8 bases; nucleotides outside the gene matches: 9. The CDR3 has 16 residues. The germline V gene has CDR1 KGHDR and CDR2 SFDVKD. Here the CDR3 reads CATSDLGQGSVDEQFF. CDR3 nucleotides: TGTGCCACCAGTGATCTGGGACAGGGGAGTGTAGATGAGCAGTTCTTC.